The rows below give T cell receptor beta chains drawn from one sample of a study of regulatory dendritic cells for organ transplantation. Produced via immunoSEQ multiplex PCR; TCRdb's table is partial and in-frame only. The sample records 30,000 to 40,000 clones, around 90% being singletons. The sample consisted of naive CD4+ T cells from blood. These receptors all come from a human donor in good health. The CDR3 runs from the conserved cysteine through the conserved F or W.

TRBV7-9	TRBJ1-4	CASRPGGTETNEKLFF
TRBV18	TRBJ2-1	CASSPRGGTNEQFF
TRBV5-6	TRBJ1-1	CASSLFGAWNTEAFF
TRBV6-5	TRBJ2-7	CASSYSTLAGGYEQYF
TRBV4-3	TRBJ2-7	CASSQGWTGSYEQYF
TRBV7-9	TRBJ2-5	CASSLDLGPPRDSQYF
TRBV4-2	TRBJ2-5	CASSQEVRKTQYF
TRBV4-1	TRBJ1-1	CASSPKGGTEAFF
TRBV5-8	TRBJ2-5	CASSTGTGGFMGETQYF
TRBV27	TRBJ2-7	CASNSAGTGGLLRYF
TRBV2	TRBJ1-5	CASSFQGGNQPQHF
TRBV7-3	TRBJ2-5	CASSPSVEETQYF
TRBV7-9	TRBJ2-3	CASSAGVSTDTQYF
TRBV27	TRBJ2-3	CASRETNSDTQYF
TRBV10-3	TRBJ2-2	CAISAALLAGVTGELFF
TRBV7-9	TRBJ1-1	CASSSRDRGPHEAFF
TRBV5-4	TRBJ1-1	CASSLTGRPRVAEAFF
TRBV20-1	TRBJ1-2	CSATGGSGYTF
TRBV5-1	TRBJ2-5	CASSLGQGIRETQYF
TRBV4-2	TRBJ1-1	CASSRVLQTLNTEAFF
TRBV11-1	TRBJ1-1	CASSYQGYTEAFF
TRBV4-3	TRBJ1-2	CASSQDWGRRLNYGYTF
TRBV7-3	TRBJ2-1	CASSRFGGRNEQFF
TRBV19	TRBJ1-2	CATGTASLYGYTF
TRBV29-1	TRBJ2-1	CSVLTLAGGEQFF
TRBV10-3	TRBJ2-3	CAISDPRAAGRTHTDTQYF
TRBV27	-	CASSPTRDRGREQYF
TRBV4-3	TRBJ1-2	CASSPVGGGGYTF
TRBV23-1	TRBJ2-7	CASSQFDPGQGIYEQYF
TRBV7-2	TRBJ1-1	CASSSRGALFGTEAFF
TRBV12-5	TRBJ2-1	CASGPPDSLGYEQFF
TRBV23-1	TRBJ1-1	CASSLKKDRGGTEAFF
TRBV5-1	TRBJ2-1	CASSLRQGAGNEQFF
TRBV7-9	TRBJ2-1	CASSSLAGGRNEQFF
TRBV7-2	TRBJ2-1	CASSLEGTSYNEQFF
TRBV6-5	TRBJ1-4	CASSWDRENEKLFF
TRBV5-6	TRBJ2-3	CASSFLGQGSSDTQYF
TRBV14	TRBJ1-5	CASSQDWGVAQPQHF
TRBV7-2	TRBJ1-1	CASSLEGQGVAFF
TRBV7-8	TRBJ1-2	CASSLAGTGRYGYTF
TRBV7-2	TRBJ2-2	CASSLGHHTGELFF
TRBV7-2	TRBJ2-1	CASSFGTGNEQFF
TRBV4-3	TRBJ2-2	CASSQENLSGELFF
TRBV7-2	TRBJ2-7	CASSLKITSGSSYEQYF
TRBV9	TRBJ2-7	CASSVGPSVAGGYEQYF
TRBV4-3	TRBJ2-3	CASSQAGAGEITDTQYF